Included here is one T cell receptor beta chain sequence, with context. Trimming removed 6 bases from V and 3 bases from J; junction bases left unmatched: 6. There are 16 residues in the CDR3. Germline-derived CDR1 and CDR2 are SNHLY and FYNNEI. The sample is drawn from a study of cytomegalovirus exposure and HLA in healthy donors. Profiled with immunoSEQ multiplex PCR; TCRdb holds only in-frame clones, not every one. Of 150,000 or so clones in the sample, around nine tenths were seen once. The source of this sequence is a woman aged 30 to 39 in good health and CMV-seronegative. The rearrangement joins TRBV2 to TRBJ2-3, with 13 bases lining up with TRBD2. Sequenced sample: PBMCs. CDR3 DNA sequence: TGTGCCAGCAGCAGGACTAGCGGGGGAGGGACAGATACGCAGTATTTT. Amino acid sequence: CASSRTSGGGTDTQYF. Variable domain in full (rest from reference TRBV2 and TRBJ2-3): EPEVTQTPSHQVTQMGQEVILRCVPISNHLYFYWYRQILGQKVEFLVSFYNNEISEKSEIFDDQFSVERPDGSNFTLKIRSTKLEDSAMYFCASSRTSGGGTDTQYFGPGTRLTVL.